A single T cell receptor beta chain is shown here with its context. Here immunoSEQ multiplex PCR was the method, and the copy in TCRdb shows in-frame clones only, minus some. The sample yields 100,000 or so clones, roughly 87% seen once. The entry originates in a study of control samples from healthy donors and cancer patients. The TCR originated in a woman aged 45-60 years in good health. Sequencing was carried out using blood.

The CDR3 spells CASSLASGANVLTF. The CDR3 region has the DNA TGTGCCAGCAGCTTAGCGTCTGGGGCCAACGTCCTGACTTTC. The V and J genes are TRBV7-3 and TRBJ2-6; D gene unclear. This CDR3 has 14 amino acids. Germline values: CDR1 SGHTA, CDR2 FQGTGA. The ends were cut back, 2 bases at V and 1 base at J, with 3 bases in the middle.